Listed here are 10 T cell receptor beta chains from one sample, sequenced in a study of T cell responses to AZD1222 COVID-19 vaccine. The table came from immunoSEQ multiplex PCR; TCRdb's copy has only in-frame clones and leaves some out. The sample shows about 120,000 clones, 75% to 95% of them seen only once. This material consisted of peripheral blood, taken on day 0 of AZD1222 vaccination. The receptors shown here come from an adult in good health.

CDR3 sequence: CASSEGQVRTEAFF. As DNA, the CDR3 is TGTGCCAGCAGTGAAGGGCAGGTGCGCACTGAAGCTTTCTTT. The genes are TRBV6-1 and TRBJ1-1; D gene unclear. CDR1 and CDR2 from the germline V gene are MNHNS and SASEGT. Trimming cost V 1 base and J 4 bases, with 10 bases left between them. This CDR3 comprises 14 residues.

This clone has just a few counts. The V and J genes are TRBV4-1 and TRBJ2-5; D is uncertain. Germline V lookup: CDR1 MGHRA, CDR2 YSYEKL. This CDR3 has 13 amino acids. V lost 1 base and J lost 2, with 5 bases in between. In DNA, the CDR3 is TGCGCCAGCAGCCAAGGGAATCAAGAGACCCAGTACTTC. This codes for CASSQGNQETQYF.

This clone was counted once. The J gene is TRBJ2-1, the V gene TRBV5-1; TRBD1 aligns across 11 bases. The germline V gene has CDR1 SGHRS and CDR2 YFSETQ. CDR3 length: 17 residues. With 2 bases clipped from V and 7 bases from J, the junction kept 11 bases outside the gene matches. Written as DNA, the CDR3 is TGCGCCAGCAGCTTTCCGGACCGGGACAGGGGGTCTAATGAGCAGTTCTTC. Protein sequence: CASSFPDRDRGSNEQFF.

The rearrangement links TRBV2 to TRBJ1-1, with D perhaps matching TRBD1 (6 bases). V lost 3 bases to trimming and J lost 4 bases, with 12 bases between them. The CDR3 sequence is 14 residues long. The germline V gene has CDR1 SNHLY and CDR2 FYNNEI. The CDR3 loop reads CASSEIRGTTEAFF. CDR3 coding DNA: TGTGCCAGCAGTGAGATAAGGGGGACCACTGAAGCTTTCTTT. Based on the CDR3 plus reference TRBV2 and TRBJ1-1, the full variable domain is EPEVTQTPSHQVTQMGQEVILRCVPISNHLYFYWYRQILGQKVEFLVSFYNNEISEKSEIFDDQFSVERPDGSNFTLKIRSTKLEDSAMYFCASSEIRGTTEAFFGQGTRLTVV.

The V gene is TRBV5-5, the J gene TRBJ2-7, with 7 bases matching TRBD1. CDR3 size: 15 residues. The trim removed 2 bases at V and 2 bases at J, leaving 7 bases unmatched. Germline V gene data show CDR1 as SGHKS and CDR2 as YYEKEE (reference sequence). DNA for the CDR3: TGTGCCAGCAGCTTCCAGACAGGGTTTACCTACGAGCAGTACTTC. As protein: CASSFQTGFTYEQYF.

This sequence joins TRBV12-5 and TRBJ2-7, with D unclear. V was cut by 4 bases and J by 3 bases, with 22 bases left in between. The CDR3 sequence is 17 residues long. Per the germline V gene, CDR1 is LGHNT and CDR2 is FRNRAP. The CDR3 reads CASGCQPRVKHCYEQYF. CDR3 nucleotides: TGTGCTAGTGGTTGCCAGCCCCGGGTGAAGCATTGCTACGAGCAGTACTTC.

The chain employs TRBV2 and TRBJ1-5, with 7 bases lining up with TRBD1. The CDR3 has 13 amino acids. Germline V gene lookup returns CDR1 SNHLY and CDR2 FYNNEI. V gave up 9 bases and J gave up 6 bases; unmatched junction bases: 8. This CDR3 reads CASRQGGGQPQHF. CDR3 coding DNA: TGTGCCAGTCGACAGGGAGGCGGTCAGCCCCAGCATTTT.

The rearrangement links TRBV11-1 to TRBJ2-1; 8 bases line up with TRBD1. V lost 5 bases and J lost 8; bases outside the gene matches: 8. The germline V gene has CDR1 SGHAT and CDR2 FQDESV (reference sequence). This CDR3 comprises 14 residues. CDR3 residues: CASSPGTGSYEQFF. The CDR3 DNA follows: TGTGCCAGCAGCCCCGGGACAGGTTCATATGAGCAGTTCTTC.

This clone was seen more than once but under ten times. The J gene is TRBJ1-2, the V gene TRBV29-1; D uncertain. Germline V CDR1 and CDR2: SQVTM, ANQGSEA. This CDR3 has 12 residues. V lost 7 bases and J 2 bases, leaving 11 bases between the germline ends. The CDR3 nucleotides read TGCAGCGCCGCGGGAGGAAACTATGGCTACACCTTC. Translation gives CSAAGGNYGYTF.

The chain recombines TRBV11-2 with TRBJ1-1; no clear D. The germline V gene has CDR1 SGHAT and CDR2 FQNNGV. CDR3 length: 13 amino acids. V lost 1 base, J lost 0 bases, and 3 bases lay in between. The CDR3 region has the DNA TGTGCCAGCAGCTTAGGGATGAACACTGAAGCTTTCTTT. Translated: CASSLGMNTEAFF. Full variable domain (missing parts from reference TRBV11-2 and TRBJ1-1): EAGVAQSPRYKIIEKRQSVAFWCNPISGHATLYWYQQILGQGPKLLIQFQNNGVVDDSQLPKDRFSAERLKGVDSTLKIQPAKLEDSAVYLCASSLGMNTEAFFGQGTRLTVV.